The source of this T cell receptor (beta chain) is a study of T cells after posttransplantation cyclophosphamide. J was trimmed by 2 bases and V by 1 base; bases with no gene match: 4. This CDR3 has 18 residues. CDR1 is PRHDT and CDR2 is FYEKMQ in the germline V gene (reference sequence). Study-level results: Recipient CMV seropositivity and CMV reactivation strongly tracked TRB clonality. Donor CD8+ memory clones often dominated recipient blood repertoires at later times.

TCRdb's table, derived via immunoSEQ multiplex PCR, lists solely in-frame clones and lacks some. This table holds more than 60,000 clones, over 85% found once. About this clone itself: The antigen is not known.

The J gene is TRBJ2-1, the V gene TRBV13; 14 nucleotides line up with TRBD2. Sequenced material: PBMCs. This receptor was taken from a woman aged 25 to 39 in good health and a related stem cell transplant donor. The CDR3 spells CASSLEGTSGGPYNEQFF. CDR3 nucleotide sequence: TGTGCCAGCAGCTTAGAAGGGACTAGCGGGGGCCCCTACAATGAGCAGTTCTTC. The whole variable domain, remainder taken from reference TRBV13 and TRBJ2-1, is AAGVIQSPRHLIKEKRETATLKCYPIPRHDTVYWYQQGPGQDPQFLISFYEKMQSDKGSIPDRFSAQQFSDYHSELNMSSLELGDSALYFCASSLEGTSGGPYNEQFFGPGTRLTVL.